This T cell receptor (beta chain) is from a study of CD4 T cells in relation to SARS-CoV-2 and coronaviruses. Overall study: After roughly 11 days of antigen culture, PBMC TCR beta CDR3s were sequenced.

This table comes from immunoSEQ multiplex PCR, and its TCRdb copy is limited to in-frame clones, with some not included. The sample has about 21,000 clones, just over 75% seen once. The V and J ends lost 7 bases and 7 bases, in that order; junction bases with no gene match: 17. Germline V lookup: CDR1 SGHKS, CDR2 YYEKEE (reference sequence). CDR3 length: 17 residues. The unexposed donors gave CD4+ T cells in about 2010-2019, prior to COVID-19. The cells were cultured for under 13 days before CD4+ T cells were isolated. This clone was recorded a few times. The antigen remains unidentified. This receptor was obtained from a human donor in good health. The V and J genes are TRBV5-5 and TRBJ2-1, with 10 positions matching TRBD2. The sequenced sample was CD4+ T cells from PBMCs, cultured in vitro. DNA for the CDR3: TGTGCCAGCGACCCCCGTCGGGGACTAGCGAAGGGGAATGAGCAGTTCTTC. This codes for CASDPRRGLAKGNEQFF.